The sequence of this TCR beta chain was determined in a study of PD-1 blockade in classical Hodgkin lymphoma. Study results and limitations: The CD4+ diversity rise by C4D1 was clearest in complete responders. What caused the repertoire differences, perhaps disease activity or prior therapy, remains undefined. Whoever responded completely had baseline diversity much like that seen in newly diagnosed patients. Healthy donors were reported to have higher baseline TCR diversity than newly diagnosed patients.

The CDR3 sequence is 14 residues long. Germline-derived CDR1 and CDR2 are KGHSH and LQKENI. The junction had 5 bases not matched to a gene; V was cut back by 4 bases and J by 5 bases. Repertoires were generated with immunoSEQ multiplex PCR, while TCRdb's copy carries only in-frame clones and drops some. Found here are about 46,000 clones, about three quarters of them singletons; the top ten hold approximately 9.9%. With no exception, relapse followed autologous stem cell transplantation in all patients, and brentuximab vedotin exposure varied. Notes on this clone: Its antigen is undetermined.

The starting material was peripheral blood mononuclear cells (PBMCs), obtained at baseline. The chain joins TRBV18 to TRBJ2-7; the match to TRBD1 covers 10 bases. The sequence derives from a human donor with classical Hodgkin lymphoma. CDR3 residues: CASSLTGGVDEQYF. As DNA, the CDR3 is TGTGCCAGCTCACTGACAGGGGGCGTGGACGAGCAGTACTTC.